The clone carrying this T cell receptor beta chain was observed a few times. Its specificity is not known. The data belong to a study of T cell repertoires in cytomegalovirus infection. From the reads, TCRdb called clonotypes with MiXCR, one entry per CDR3 protein. Seen here are fewer than 900,000 distinct CDR3 sequences, almost 30% observed once, and the top ten hold around 14%. The CDR3 is 20 amino acids. The ends were cut back, 3 bases at V and 5 bases at J, with 28 bases in the middle. V and J are TRBV12-3 or TRBV12-4 and TRBJ2-2, with D tentatively TRBD1 or TRBD2 (5 bases each). The receptor was isolated from a human donor in good health (CMV status not recorded). Some clones in this sample may be carry-over from other donors' samples. The source was cultured CD8+ T cells from PBMCs, collected from culture after CMV antigen stimulation. CDR3 protein: CASSFRDGAGPLTGTGELFF. The CDR3 bases are TGTGCCAGCAGTTTCCGGGACGGGGCAGGACCCTTAACGGGTACCGGGGAGCTGTTTTTT.